This T cell receptor beta chain is drawn from a study of brain T cells in children with intractable seizures. Whole-study results and caveats: Pre- and post-surgery blood differed in depth, so pre-surgery absences may be undersampling.

Patients received at least one anti-epileptic drug before surgery. As for this clone: What it binds is not known.

Sequencing was performed with immunoSEQ multiplex PCR; in TCRdb, only in-frame clones are kept and a portion is missing. The table lists roughly 120,000 clones, approximately 94% of them singletons, with approximately 3.9% in the top ten. The clonotype comes from a boy in the first two years of life with hemimegalencephaly and intractable seizures. Sequencing used peripheral blood, obtained at surgery.

CDR3 sequence reads: CASSFRAEPVYEQYF. The CDR3 DNA reads TGCGCCAGCAGCTTTAGGGCGGAGCCCGTCTACGAGCAGTACTTC. The chain carries TRBV5-1 and TRBJ2-7; D call uncertain. This CDR3 is 15 amino acids long. CDR1 SGHRS and CDR2 YFSETQ come from the germline V gene. Trimming stripped 2 bases from V and 3 bases from J, with 15 bases between. The full variable domain, rest sourced from reference TRBV5-1 and TRBJ2-7, is KAGVTQTPRYLIKTRGQQVTLSCSPISGHRSVSWYQQTPGQGLQFLFEYFSETQRNKGNFPGRFSGRQFSNSRSEMNVSTLELGDSALYLCASSFRAEPVYEQYFGPGTRLTVT.